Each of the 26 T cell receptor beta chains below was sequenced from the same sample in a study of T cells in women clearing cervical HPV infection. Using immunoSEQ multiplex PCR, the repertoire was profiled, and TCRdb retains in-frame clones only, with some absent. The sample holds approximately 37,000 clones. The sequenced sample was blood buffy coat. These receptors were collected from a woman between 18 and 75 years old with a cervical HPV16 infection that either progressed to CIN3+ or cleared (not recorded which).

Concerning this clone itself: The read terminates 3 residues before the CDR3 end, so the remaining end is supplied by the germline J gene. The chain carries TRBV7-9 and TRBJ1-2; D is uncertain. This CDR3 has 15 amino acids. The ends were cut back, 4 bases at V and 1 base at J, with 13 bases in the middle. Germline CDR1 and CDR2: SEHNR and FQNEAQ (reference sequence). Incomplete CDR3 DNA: TGTGCCAGCAGCTCGCCGGCCCCGGGTAACTATGGC. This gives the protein CASSSPAPGNYG. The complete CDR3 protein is CASSSPAPGNYGYTF.

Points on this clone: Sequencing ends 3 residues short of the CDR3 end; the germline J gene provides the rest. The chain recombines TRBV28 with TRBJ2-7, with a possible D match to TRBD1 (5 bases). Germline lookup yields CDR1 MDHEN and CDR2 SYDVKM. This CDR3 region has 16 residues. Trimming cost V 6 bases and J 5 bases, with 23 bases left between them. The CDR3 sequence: CASSRTSRASRHEQYF. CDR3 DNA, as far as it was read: TGTGCCAGCAGCCGCACCTCCAGGGCATCCAGGCACGAG.

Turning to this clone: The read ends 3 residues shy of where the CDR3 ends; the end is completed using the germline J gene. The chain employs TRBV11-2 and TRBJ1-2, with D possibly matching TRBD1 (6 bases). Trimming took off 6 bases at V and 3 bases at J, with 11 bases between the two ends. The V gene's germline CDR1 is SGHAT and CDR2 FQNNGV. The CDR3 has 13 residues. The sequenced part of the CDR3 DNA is TGTGCCAGCAGTTATGGACAGTACTATGGC. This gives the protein CASSYGQYYG. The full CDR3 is CASSYGQYYGYTF.

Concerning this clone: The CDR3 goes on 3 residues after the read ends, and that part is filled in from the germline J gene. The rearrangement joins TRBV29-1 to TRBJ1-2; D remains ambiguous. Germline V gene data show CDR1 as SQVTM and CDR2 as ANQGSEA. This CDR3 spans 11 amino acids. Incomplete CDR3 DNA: TGCAGCGTTTTGAGCGTTGAAGGC. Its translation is CSVLSVEG. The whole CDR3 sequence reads CSVLSVEGYTF. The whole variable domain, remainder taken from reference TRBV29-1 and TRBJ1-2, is SAVISQKPSRDICQRGTSLTIQCQVDSQVTMMFWYRQQPGQSLTLIATANQGSEATYESGFVIDKFPISRPNLTFSTLTVSNMSPEDSSIYLCSVLSVEGYTFGSGTRLTVV.

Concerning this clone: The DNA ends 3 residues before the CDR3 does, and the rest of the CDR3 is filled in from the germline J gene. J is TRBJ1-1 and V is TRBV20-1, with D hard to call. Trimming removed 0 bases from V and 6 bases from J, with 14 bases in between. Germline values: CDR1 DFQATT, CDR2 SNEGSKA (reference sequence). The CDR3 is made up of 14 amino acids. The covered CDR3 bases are TGCAGTGCTAGAGATTCGACCATGCGGGCTGAA. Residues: CSARDSTMRAE. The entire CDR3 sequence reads CSARDSTMRAEAFF.

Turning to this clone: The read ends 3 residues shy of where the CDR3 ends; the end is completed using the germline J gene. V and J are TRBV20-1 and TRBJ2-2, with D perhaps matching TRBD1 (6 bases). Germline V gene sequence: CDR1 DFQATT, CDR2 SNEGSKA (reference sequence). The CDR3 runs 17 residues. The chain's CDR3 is CSALGASTNSGANVLFF. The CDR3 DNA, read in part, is TGCAGTGCTCTGGGGGCCAGCACTAACTCTGGGGCCAACGTG.

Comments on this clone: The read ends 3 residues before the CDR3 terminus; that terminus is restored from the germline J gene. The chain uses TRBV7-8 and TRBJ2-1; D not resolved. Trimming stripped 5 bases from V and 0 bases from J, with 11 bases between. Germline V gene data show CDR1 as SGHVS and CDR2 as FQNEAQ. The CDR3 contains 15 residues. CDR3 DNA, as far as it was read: TGTGCCAGCAGCGTGACTTGGAGCTCCTACAATGAG. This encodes CASSVTWSSYNE. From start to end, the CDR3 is CASSVTWSSYNEQFF. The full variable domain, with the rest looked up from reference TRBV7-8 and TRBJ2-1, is GAGVSQSPRYKVAKRGQDVALRCDPISGHVSLFWYQQALGQGPEFLTYFQNEAQLDKSGLPSDRFFAERPEGSVSTLKIQRTQQEDSAVYLCASSVTWSSYNEQFFGPGTRLTVL.

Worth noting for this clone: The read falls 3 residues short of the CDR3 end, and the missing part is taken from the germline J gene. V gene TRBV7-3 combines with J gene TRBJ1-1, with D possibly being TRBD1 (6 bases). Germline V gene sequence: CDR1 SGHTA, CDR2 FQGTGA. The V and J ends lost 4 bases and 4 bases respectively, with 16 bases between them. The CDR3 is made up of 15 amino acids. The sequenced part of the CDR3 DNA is TGTGCCAGCAGCTGGGGGGGGCAGGGTTTCACTGAA. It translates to CASSWGGQGFTE. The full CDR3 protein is CASSWGGQGFTEAFF.

The covered CDR3 bases are TGTGCCTGGAGTGTAGGACTAGCGGGAGTGGACGAC. Translating gives CAWSVGLAGVDD. The CDR3 as a whole reads CAWSVGLAGVDDYTF. This chain connects TRBV30 to TRBJ1-2; D is unclear. With the read ending 3 residues before the CDR3 end, the germline J gene is used to fill in that end. CDR1 is GTSNPN, CDR2 SVGIG, per germline (reference sequence). This CDR3 spans 15 amino acids.

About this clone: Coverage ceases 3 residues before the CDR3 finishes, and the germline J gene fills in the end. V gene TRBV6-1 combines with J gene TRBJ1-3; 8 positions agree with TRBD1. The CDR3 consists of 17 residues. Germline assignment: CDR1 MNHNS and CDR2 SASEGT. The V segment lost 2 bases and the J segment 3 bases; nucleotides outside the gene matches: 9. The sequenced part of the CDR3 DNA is TGTGCCAGCAGTGAAATTTCGGCAGGGGGCAGTGGAAACACC. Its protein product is CASSEISAGGSGNT. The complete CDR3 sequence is CASSEISAGGSGNTIYF.

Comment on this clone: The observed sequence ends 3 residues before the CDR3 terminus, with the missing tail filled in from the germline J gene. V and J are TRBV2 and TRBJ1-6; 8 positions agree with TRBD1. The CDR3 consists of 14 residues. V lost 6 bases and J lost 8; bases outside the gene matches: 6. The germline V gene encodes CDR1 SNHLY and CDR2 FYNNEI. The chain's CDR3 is CASRVQGGDSPLHF. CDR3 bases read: TGTGCCAGCAGGGTACAGGGGGGAGATTCACCC.

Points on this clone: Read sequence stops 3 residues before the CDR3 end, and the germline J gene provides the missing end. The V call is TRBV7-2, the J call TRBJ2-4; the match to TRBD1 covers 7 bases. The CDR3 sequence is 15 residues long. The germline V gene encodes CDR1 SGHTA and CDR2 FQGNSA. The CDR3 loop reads CASSSYPGTESGQYF. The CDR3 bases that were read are TGTGCCAGCAGCTCCTACCCCGGGACAGAGAGTGGT.

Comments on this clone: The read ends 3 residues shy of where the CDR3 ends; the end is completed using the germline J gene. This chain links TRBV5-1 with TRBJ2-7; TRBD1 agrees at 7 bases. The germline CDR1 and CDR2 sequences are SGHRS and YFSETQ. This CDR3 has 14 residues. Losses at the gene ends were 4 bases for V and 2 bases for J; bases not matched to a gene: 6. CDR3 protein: CASSAPGQTYEQYF. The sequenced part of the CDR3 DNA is TGCGCCAGCAGCGCCCCGGGACAGACCTACGAG.

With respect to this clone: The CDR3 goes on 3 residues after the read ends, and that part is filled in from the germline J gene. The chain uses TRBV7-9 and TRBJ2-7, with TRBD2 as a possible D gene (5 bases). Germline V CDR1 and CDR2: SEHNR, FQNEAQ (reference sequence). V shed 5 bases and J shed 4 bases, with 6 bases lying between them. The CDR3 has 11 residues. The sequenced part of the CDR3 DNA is TGTGCCAGCAGCGACTATTACGAG. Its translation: CASSDYYE. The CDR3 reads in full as CASSDYYEQYF. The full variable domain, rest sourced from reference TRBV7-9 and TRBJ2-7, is DTGVSQNPRHKITKRGQNVTFRCDPISEHNRLYWYRQTLGQGPEFLTYFQNEAQLEKSRLLSDRFSAERPKGSFSTLEIQRTEQGDSAMYLCASSDYYEQYFGPGTRLTVT.

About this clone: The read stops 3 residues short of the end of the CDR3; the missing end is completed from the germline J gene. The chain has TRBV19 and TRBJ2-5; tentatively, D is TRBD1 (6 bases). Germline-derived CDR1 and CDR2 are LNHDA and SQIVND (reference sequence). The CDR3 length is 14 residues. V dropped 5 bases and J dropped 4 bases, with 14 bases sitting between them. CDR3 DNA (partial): TGTGCCAGTAGTGGTCGCAGGGGTGGAGAGACC. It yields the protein CASSGRRGGET. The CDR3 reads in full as CASSGRRGGETQYF.

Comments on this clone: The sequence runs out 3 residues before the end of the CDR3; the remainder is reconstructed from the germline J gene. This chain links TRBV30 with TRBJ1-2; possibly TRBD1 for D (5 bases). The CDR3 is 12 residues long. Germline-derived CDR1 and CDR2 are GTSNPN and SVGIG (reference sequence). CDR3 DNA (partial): TGTGCCTGGAGTGTAAGTAGGGGCGAC. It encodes CAWSVSRGD. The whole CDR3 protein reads CAWSVSRGDYTF.

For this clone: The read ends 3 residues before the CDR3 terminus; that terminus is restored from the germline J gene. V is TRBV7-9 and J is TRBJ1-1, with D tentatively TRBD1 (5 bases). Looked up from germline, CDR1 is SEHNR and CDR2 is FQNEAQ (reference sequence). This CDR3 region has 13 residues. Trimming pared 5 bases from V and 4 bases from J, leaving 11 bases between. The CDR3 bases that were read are TGTGCCAGCAGCCTCGGGGGGTCCACTGAA. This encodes CASSLGGSTE. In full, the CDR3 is CASSLGGSTEAFF.

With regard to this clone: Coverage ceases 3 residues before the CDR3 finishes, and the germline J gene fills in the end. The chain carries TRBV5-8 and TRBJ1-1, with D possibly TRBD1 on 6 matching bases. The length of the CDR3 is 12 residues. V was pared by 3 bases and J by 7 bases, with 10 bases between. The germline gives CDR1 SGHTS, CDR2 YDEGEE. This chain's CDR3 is CASSYGTIEAFF. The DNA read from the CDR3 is TGTGCCAGCAGCTACGGGACAATTGAA.

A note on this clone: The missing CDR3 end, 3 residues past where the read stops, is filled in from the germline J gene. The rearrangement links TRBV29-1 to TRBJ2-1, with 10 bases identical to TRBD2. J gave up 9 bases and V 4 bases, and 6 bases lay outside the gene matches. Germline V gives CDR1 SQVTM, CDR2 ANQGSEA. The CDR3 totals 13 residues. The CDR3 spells CSVVASGSFEQFF. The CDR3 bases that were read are TGCAGCGTTGTGGCTAGCGGGAGCTTTGAG.

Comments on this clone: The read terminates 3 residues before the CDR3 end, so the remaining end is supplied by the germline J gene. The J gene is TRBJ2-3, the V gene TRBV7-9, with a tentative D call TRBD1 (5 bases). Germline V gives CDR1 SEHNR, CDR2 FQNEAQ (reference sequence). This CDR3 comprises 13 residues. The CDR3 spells CASSLGGRETQYF. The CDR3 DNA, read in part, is TGTGCCAGCAGCTTAGGGGGCCGAGAGACG. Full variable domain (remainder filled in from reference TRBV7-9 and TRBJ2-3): DTGVSQNPRHKITKRGQNVTFRCDPISEHNRLYWYRQTLGQGPEFLTYFQNEAQLEKSRLLSDRFSAERPKGSFSTLEIQRTEQGDSAMYLCASSLGGRETQYFGPGTRLTVL.

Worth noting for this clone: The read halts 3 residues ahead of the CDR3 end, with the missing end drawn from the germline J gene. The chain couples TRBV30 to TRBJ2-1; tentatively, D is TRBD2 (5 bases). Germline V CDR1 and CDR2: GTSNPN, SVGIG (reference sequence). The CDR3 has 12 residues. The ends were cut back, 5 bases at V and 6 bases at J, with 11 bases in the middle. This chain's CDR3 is CAWGLLGNEQFF. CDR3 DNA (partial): TGTGCCTGGGGGTTACTAGGCAATGAG. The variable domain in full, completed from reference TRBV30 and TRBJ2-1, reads SQTIHQWPATLVQPVGSPLSLECTVEGTSNPNLYWYRQAAGRGLQLLFYSVGIGQISSEVPQNLSASRPQDRQFILSSKKLLLSDSGFYLCAWGLLGNEQFFGPGTRLTVL.

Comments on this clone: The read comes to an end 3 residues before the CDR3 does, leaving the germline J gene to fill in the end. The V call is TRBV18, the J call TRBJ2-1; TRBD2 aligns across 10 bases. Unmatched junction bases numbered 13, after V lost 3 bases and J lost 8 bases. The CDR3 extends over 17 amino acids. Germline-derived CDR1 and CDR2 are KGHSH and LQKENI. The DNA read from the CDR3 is TGTGCCAGCTCACCCATATCTCTAGCGGGAGTTTCCCATGAG. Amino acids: CASSPISLAGVSHE. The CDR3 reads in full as CASSPISLAGVSHEQFF. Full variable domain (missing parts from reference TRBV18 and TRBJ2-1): NAGVMQNPRHLVRRRGQEARLRCSPMKGHSHVYWYRQLPEEGLKFMVYLQKENIIDESGMPKERFSAEFPKEGPSILRIQQVVRGDSAAYFCASSPISLAGVSHEQFFGPGTRLTVL.

CDR3 residues: CATTPGAGEGTDTQYF. Partial CDR3 DNA: TGCGCCACCACCCCTGGTGCGGGAGAAGGGACAGATACG. The J gene is TRBJ2-3, the V gene TRBV5-1; TRBD2 aligns across 7 bases. The read is 3 residues too short to cover the CDR3 end, so that end is filled in from the germline J gene. This CDR3 contains 16 residues. V dropped 9 bases and J dropped 3; count of bases not matched to a gene: 16. Germline V gene data show CDR1 as SGHRS and CDR2 as YFSETQ.

The chain's CDR3 is CSVDGLAAYNEQFF. CDR3 DNA (partial): TGCAGCGTTGATGGACTAGCGGCATACAATGAG. J is TRBJ2-1 and V is TRBV29-1, with 10 bases that match TRBD2. The read ends 3 residues before the CDR3 terminus; that terminus is restored from the germline J gene. CDR3 length equals 14 residues. J was trimmed by 4 bases and V by 3 bases; bases with no gene match: 3. From germline, CDR1 is SQVTM and CDR2 ANQGSEA.

CDR3 DNA (partial): TGTGCCAGCAGCCCACGTAACGGAAACTATGGT. It is translated as CASSPRNGNYG. The full CDR3 reads CASSPRNGNYGQYF. This sequence joins TRBV7-9 and TRBJ2-4; D gene uncertain. The sequence runs out 3 residues before the end of the CDR3; the remainder is reconstructed from the germline J gene. This CDR3 is 14 amino acids long. Germline CDR1 SEHNR, CDR2 FQNEAQ (reference sequence).

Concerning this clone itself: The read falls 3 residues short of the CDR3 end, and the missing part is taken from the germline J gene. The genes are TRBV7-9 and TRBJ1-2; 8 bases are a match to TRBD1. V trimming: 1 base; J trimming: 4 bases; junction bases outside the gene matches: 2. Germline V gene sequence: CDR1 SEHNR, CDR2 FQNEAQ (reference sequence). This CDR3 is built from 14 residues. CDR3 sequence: CASSLGQGPYGYTF. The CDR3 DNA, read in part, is TGTGCCAGCAGCTTAGGACAGGGGCCCTATGGC.